This T cell receptor beta chain was documented in a study of T cell responses to AZD1222 COVID-19 vaccine. The wider study: Recipients boosted at about 4 weeks or about 12 weeks are pooled.

CDR3 length: 18 residues. V lost 0 bases, J lost 0 bases, and 16 bases lay in between. Germline lookup yields CDR1 SNHLY and CDR2 FYNNEI. The table came from immunoSEQ multiplex PCR; TCRdb's copy has only in-frame clones and leaves some out. The profile shows some 150,000 clones, roughly 88% of them singletons. The TCR originated in an adult in good health. V and J are TRBV2 and TRBJ2-3; D unresolved. The sequenced sample was peripheral blood, obtained on day 0 of AZD1222 vaccination. The CDR3 sequence: CASSEAPWQTTSTDTQYF. CDR3 bases: TGTGCCAGCAGTGAAGCGCCGTGGCAAACAACTAGCACAGATACGCAGTATTTT. The full variable domain, with the rest looked up from reference TRBV2 and TRBJ2-3, is EPEVTQTPSHQVTQMGQEVILRCVPISNHLYFYWYRQILGQKVEFLVSFYNNEISEKSEIFDDQFSVERPDGSNFTLKIRSTKLEDSAMYFCASSEAPWQTTSTDTQYFGPGTRLTVL.